This entry lists 13 T cell receptor beta chains sequenced from one sample in a study of cytomegalovirus exposure and HLA in healthy donors. The protocol was immunoSEQ multiplex PCR, while the TCRdb copy is restricted to in-frame clones and leaves out a portion. The sample gives fewer than 250,000 clones, around nine tenths of which show up once; 2.6% is in the top ten. The sample was PBMCs. All receptors derive from a man aged 18-30 years in good health and CMV-seronegative.

This CDR3 reads CAWRLAGGQNEQFF. The CDR3 nucleotides are TGTGCCTGGAGGCTAGCGGGAGGACAGAATGAGCAGTTCTTC. The chain joins TRBV30 to TRBJ2-1, with 11 bases identical to TRBD2. The CDR3 length is 14 residues. The trim removed 3 bases at V and 7 bases at J, leaving 5 bases unmatched. The germline CDR1 and CDR2 sequences are GTSNPN and SVGIG (reference sequence).

The chain combines TRBV13 with TRBJ2-3; 9 bases are a match to TRBD1. The CDR3 is 16 amino acids. Losses at the gene ends were 5 bases for V and 4 bases for J; bases not matched to a gene: 10. The germline gives CDR1 PRHDT, CDR2 FYEKMQ (reference sequence). CDR3 nucleotide sequence: TGTGCCAGCAGCACGGGACAGGGAAGATTTGCAGATACGCAGTATTTT. Encoded protein: CASSTGQGRFADTQYF.

The V call is TRBV10-2, the J call TRBJ2-7, with a weak D call TRBD2 (6 bases). The CDR3 spans 15 residues. The germline V and J ends were trimmed by 4 bases and 1 base, with 14 bases remaining between them. Germline CDR1 is WSHSY and CDR2 is SAAADI. The DNA of the CDR3 is TGCGCCAGCAGTGCTTGGGGGGAGGCTTCCTACGAGCAGTACTTC. This encodes CASSAWGEASYEQYF.

The chain carries TRBV6-1 and TRBJ2-7, with D maybe TRBD2 (5 bases). This CDR3 is built from 13 residues. Germline V gene lookup returns CDR1 MNHNS and CDR2 SASEGT. The germline V and J ends were trimmed by 6 bases and 4 bases, with 13 bases remaining between them. The CDR3 is CASRREGLYEQYF. The CDR3 region has the DNA TGTGCCAGCAGGAGGGAAGGACTGTACGAGCAGTACTTC.

The rearrangement uses TRBV5-6 and TRBJ2-3; D is possibly TRBD1 (6 bases). V was clipped by 2 bases and J by 4 bases, with 8 bases between them. The germline V gene has CDR1 SGHDT and CDR2 YYEEEE. The CDR3 runs 13 residues. The CDR3 DNA reads as TGTGCCAGCAGCTTCGAGGGGGCAGATACGCAGTATTTT. Its translation is CASSFEGADTQYF.

The chain combines TRBV19 with TRBJ2-7; 7 bases line up with TRBD1. Trimming at V came to 6 bases and at J to 4 bases, leaving 9 bases not matched to a gene. CDR3 length: 14 residues. In germline, CDR1 is LNHDA, CDR2 SQIVND (reference sequence). CDR3 nucleotides: TGTGCCAGTAGCCCCCGGGTACAGGGGTACGAGCAGTACTTC. It encodes CASSPRVQGYEQYF.

This clone has only one observation. The chain employs TRBV25-1 and TRBJ2-7; possible D gene TRBD2, 6 bases. Per germline, CDR1 MGHDK and CDR2 SYGVNS. CDR3 size: 15 residues. Trimming cost V 4 bases and J 2 bases, with 15 bases left between them. The chain's CDR3 is CASSGYGRDPYEQYF. DNA for the CDR3: TGTGCCAGCAGTGGATACGGGAGAGACCCCTACGAGCAGTACTTC.

V is TRBV28 and J is TRBJ2-7; 12 bases match TRBD2. From germline, CDR1 is MDHEN and CDR2 SYDVKM. The CDR3 consists of 17 residues. V trimming: 1 base; J trimming: 2 bases; junction bases outside the gene matches: 6. The CDR3 here is CASSLSLAGGPPYEQYF. CDR3 sequence (DNA): TGTGCCAGCAGTTTATCGCTAGCGGGAGGGCCCCCCTACGAGCAGTACTTC.

The V gene is TRBV5-5, the J gene TRBJ1-2; 10 bases map to TRBD1. The CDR3 has 13 residues. Per germline, CDR1 SGHKS and CDR2 YYEKEE (reference sequence). J gave up 9 bases and V 3 bases, and 5 bases lay outside the gene matches. CDR3 in DNA: TGTGCCAGCAGCTCCCGACAGGGGGCTAGCTACACCTTC. Amino acid sequence: CASSSRQGASYTF. Using reference TRBV5-5 and TRBJ1-2 for the parts outside the CDR3, the full variable domain is DAGVTQSPTHLIKTRGQQVTLRCSPISGHKSVSWYQQVLGQGPQFIFQYYEKEERGRGNFPDRFSARQFPNYSSELNVNALLLGDSALYLCASSSRQGASYTFGSGTRLTVV.

This sequence joins TRBV2 and TRBJ2-1, with 8 bases identical to TRBD2. The germline V gene encodes CDR1 SNHLY and CDR2 FYNNEI. With 6 bases clipped from V and 4 bases from J, the junction kept 8 bases outside the gene matches. The CDR3 has 15 amino acids. The CDR3 DNA follows: TGTGCCAGCAGGTCCACTAGCGGAGCATACAATGAGCAGTTCTTC. Protein sequence: CASRSTSGAYNEQFF.

This rearrangement joins TRBV15 to TRBJ2-7; TRBD1 matches at 8 bases. In germline, CDR1 is LNHNV, CDR2 YYDKDF (reference sequence). Trimming cost V 7 bases and J 2 bases; bases outside gene matches: 1. The CDR3 covers 12 residues. CDR3 bases: TGTGCCACCAAGGGACAGGCCTACGAGCAGTACTTC. This gives the protein CATKGQAYEQYF.

This clone was counted between two and nine times. This chain connects TRBV18 to TRBJ2-4; a weak D match, TRBD2 (7 bases). Deletions cut 10 bases from V and 6 bases from J, with 22 bases between. Germline V gene sequence: CDR1 KGHSH, CDR2 LQKENI. The length of the CDR3 is 15 residues. The CDR3 here is CATGGGTQRGNIQYF. The DNA for the CDR3 is TGTGCCACTGGGGGGGGGACACAACGAGGAAACATTCAGTACTTC.

The genes are TRBV28 and TRBJ1-5; 8 bases match TRBD1. V shed 6 bases, J shed 0 bases, and the junction held 4 bases outside the gene matches. This CDR3 region has 15 residues. From germline, CDR1 is MDHEN and CDR2 SYDVKM. The CDR3 DNA is TGTGCCAGCAGGGACAGGGCTTATAGCAATCAGCCCCAGCATTTT. Its protein is CASRDRAYSNQPQHF.